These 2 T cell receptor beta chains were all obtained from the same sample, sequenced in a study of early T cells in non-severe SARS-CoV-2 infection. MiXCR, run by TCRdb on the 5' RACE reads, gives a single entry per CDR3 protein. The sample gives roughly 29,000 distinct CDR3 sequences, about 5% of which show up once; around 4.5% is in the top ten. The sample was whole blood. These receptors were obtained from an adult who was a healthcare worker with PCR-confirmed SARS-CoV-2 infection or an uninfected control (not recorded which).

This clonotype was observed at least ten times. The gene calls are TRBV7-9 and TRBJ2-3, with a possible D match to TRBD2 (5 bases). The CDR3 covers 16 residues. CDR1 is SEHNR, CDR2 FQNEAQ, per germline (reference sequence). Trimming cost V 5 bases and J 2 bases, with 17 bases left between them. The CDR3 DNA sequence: TGTGCCAGCAGCGATCAGCGGTCCATCAACACAGATACGCAGTATTTT. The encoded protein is CASSDQRSINTDTQYF.

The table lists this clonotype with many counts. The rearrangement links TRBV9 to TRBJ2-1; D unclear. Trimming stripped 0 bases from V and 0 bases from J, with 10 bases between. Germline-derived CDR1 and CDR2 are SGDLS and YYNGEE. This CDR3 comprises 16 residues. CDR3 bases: TGTGCCAGCAGCGTAGATCCAGCGAGCTCCTACAATGAGCAGTTCTTC. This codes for CASSVDPASSYNEQFF.